This entry lists 3 T cell receptor beta chains sequenced from one sample in a study of T cells in Graves' hyperthyroidism and ophthalmopathy. Amplification yielded TCR beta CDR3 regions, with RNA transcripts as the source. Carried out on the TCR CDR3, a first-round RT-PCR used the HTBI primer set. TCRdb recomputed calls from the multiplex PCR reads with MiXCR, one row per CDR3 protein. The sample shows approximately 500,000 distinct CDR3 sequences, roughly 50% of them seen only once. The sequencing sample was made of peripheral blood or thyroid tissue (not recorded which). The receptor set was obtained from a woman aged 18-29 years with Graves' hyperthyroidism.

On this clonotype itself: One junction end disagrees with the germline gene, perhaps due to a read error. The J gene is TRBJ2-5, the V gene TRBV7-9; 8 bases match TRBD2. This CDR3 contains 15 residues. CDR1 is SEHNR and CDR2 is FQNEAQ in the germline V gene (reference sequence). CDR3 bases: TGTGCCAGCAGCCCGGAAGCGGGAGTCGCAGAGACCCAGTGCTTC. Protein sequence: CASSPEAGVAETQCF.

The J gene is TRBJ1-2, the V gene TRBV5-6, with D maybe TRBD1 (6 bases). V was trimmed by 6 bases and J by 1 base, leaving 10 bases between them. The CDR3 has 13 residues. Germline lookup yields CDR1 SGHDT and CDR2 YYEEEE. The CDR3 DNA sequence: TGTGCCAGCAACAGGGACCTTAACTATGGCTACACCTTC. This sequence encodes CASNRDLNYGYTF.

In its sample, this clonotype was seen a few times. V usage is TRBV7-2 and J usage is TRBJ2-7; D may be TRBD1 (6 bases). The CDR3 covers 17 residues. V lost 6 bases to trimming and J lost 0 bases, with 21 bases between them. Germline loops: CDR1 SGHTA, CDR2 FQGNSA. The CDR3 DNA reads TGTGCCAGCAGTTTTAATCAACAGGGTGGCCGCTCCTACGAGCAGTACTTC. This translates into CASSFNQQGGRSYEQYF.